Following are 5 T cell receptor beta chains from one sample sequenced in a study of blood T cell repertoires in COVID-19. Here immunoSEQ multiplex PCR was the method, and the copy in TCRdb shows in-frame clones only, minus some. This table holds about 84,000 clones, 70% to 90% found once. Source material: peripheral blood. These TCRs come from an elderly woman with acute or convalescent COVID-19.

The rearrangement joins TRBV19 to TRBJ1-4; unclear D gene. V was shortened by 7 bases and J by 4 bases, with 16 bases between the two germline ends. CDR3 length equals 15 residues. The germline V gene has CDR1 LNHDA and CDR2 SQIVND (reference sequence). The CDR3 region is CASTERSGFNEKLFF. In DNA, the CDR3 is TGTGCCAGTACGGAGCGAAGCGGATTTAATGAAAAACTGTTTTTT.

This chain uses TRBV12-3 or TRBV12-4 with TRBJ2-7; 7 nucleotides align to TRBD2. This CDR3 has 12 amino acids. J gave up 3 bases and V 6 bases, and 2 bases lay outside the gene matches. CDR3 in amino acids: CASSRDYYEQYF. The CDR3 DNA follows: TGTGCCAGCAGCCGGGACTACTACGAGCAGTACTTC.

This sequence joins TRBV10-3 and TRBJ1-1; D call uncertain. Germline V gene sequence: CDR1 ENHRY, CDR2 SYGVKD. The V end lost 5 bases, the J end lost 1 base, and 11 bases lay between the germline ends. This CDR3 region has 14 residues. The CDR3 protein is CAISRGASNTEAFF. The DNA for the CDR3 is TGTGCCATCAGTCGAGGCGCGTCGAACACTGAAGCTTTCTTT.

The genes are TRBV7-3 and TRBJ1-1; D unresolved. The CDR3 spans 13 residues. With 2 bases removed from V and 6 bases from J, the gap between germline ends came to 10 bases. From germline, CDR1 is SGHTA and CDR2 FQGTGA. This CDR3 reads CASSLAAGAEAFF. CDR3 sequence (DNA): TGTGCCAGCAGCTTAGCGGCTGGCGCTGAAGCTTTCTTT.

V usage is TRBV7-9 and J usage is TRBJ1-1; 8 nucleotides line up with TRBD1. This CDR3 spans 14 amino acids. J was trimmed by 5 bases and V by 5 bases; bases with no gene match: 7. Per the germline V gene, CDR1 is SEHNR and CDR2 is FQNEAQ (reference sequence). The CDR3 nucleotides read TGTGCCAGCAGCCCAGGGGGCAGGAGGACTGAAGCTTTCTTT. This sequence encodes CASSPGGRRTEAFF.